A single T cell receptor (beta chain) is shown here with its context. Its cognate antigen is unknown. The data belong to a study of cytomegalovirus exposure and HLA in healthy donors. The PCR made use of 60 Vbeta and 13 Jbeta primers. TCRdb keeps only in-frame clones here, not all; method: immunoSEQ multiplex PCR. This sample's table reports approximately 110,000 clones. Notes on the study in general: Most of the TCR beta V segments (in an earlier analysis) were productive either about 90% or about 30% of the time.

V was clipped by 3 bases and J by 4 bases, with 9 bases between them. Germline assignment: CDR1 SQVTM and CDR2 ANQGSEA. The CDR3 runs to 12 residues. Input material: PBMCs. This chain connects TRBV29-1 to TRBJ1-2; D possibly corresponds to TRBD1 (6 bases). The sequence was collected from a man aged 40-49 years in good health and CMV-seronegative. The DNA for the CDR3 is TGCAGCGTTGACAGGGGTAGCTATGGCTACACCTTC. This gives the protein CSVDRGSYGYTF.